The count of the clone carrying this T cell receptor (beta chain) is one. Germline CDR1 is MNHEY and CDR2 is SVGAGI. There are 15 residues in the CDR3. Germline trimming cut 5 bases from V and 3 bases from J; bases unmatched to any gene: 5. This specimen comes from a study of CD8 T cells in Susac syndrome. Sequencing targeted TCR beta in blood CD8+ and CD4+ T cells. The authors negatively isolated CD8+ and CD4+ T cells and FACS-enriched TEMRA cells. cDNA came from roughly 0.53 to 1 ug RNA primed by random hexamers. A multiplex approach, immunoSEQ multiplex PCR, amplified TCR beta CDR3 across 54 Vbeta and 13 Jbeta. A single record per CDR3 protein comes from TCRdb applying MiXCR to the immunoSEQ multiplex PCR reads. The sample yields approximately 160,000 distinct CDR3 sequences, approximately 95% seen once.

V and J are TRBV6-5 and TRBJ1-3; TRBD1 agrees at 9 bases. The sequence came from a human donor with multiple sclerosis. Sequenced: CD4+ T cells from PBMCs. The CDR3 region is CASSTQGASGNTIYF. The CDR3 DNA sequence: TGTGCCAGCAGTACACAGGGGGCTAGTGGAAACACCATATATTTT.